This T cell receptor (beta chain) was documented in a study of cytomegalovirus exposure and HLA in healthy donors. Notes on the study in general: According to a subsequent analysis, TCR clusters from the first cohort were inclined to appear together in the 100 to 150 validation repertoires. The study flagged fewer than 200 TCR beta chains as cytomegalovirus-associated. The classifier was said to identify cytomegalovirus status with high specificity and sensitivity.

Sequencing used immunoSEQ multiplex PCR; TCRdb keeps in-frame clones, though not all of them. The sample gives roughly 300,000 clones, about nine tenths of which show up once; approximately 0.84% is in the top ten. Concerning this clone itself: Its target is not known.

Losses at the gene ends were 0 bases for V and 2 bases for J; bases not matched to a gene: 2. The germline V gene has CDR1 KGHSH and CDR2 LQKENI. This CDR3 is 16 amino acids long. The specimen was PBMCs. The receptor was isolated from a woman aged 18-29 years in good health and CMV-seronegative. The chain recombines TRBV18 with TRBJ2-1; 9 bases align to TRBD2. The DNA for the CDR3 is TGTGCCAGCTCACCACCGGGCGGGAGGGCCTACAATGAGCAGTTCTTC. This gives the protein CASSPPGGRAYNEQFF.